These 21 T cell receptor beta chains came from one sample sequenced in a study of spatial heterogeneity in lung cancer. Findings and caveats of the study: Counts of expanded alpha and beta TCRs within tumors tracked the tumor nonsynonymous mutation count.

Their target antigens are unknown. As to time point: sample taken at primary tumor resection. TCRdb re-derived calls from the 5' RACE reads in MiXCR, one entry per CDR3 protein. This table holds about 10,000 distinct CDR3 sequences, about 11% found once. Sequenced material: lung tumor tissue, taken at surgery. Receptor source: a female donor with early-stage non-small cell lung cancer.

By sample share, this clonotype is medium-sized (0.01 to 0.1%). The chain links TRBV28 to TRBJ1-1; D is perhaps TRBD1 (5 bases). Germline-derived CDR1 and CDR2 are MDHEN and SYDVKM. CDR3 size: 13 residues. V gave up 8 bases and J gave up 10 bases, with 20 bases separating them. CDR3 sequence: CASFMGGRLGAFF. The CDR3 DNA sequence: TGTGCCAGCTTTATGGGGGGGAGACTAGGAGCTTTCTTT. Together with reference TRBV28 and TRBJ1-1, the CDR3 gives the full variable domain: DVKVTQSSRYLVKRTGEKVFLECVQDMDHENMFWYRQDPGLGLRLIYFSYDVKMKEKGDIPEGYSVSREKKERFSLILESASTNQTSMYLCASFMGGRLGAFFGQGTRLTVV.

Turning to this clonotype: A much larger clone differs by one base, so this may be a read error. The CDR3 sequence: CASSSGLVINEQFF. CDR3 DNA sequence: TGTGCCAGCAGCTCCGGACTAGTCATAAATGAGCAGTTCTTC. The chain combines TRBV7-9 with TRBJ2-1; 7 bases agree with TRBD2. The CDR3 has 14 residues. CDR1 SEHNR and CDR2 FQNEAQ come from the germline V gene (reference sequence). The V gene end was trimmed by 4 bases and the J gene end by 7 bases; junction bases not matched to a gene: 7. The whole variable domain, filled in from reference TRBV7-9 and TRBJ2-1, reads DTGVSQNPRHKITKRGQNVTFRCDPISEHNRLYWYRQTLGQGPEFLTYFQNEAQLEKSRLLSDRFSAERPKGSFSTLEIQRTEQGDSAMYLCASSSGLVINEQFFGPGTRLTVL.

This clonotype was observed many times. The chain links TRBV6-1 to TRBJ1-5; 7 bases line up with TRBD1. CDR1 and CDR2 (germline): MNHNS, SASEGT. The junction had 4 bases not matched to a gene; V was cut back by 4 bases and J by 4 bases. This CDR3 has 14 amino acids. CDR3 in amino acids: CASSGTGHNQPQHF. DNA for the CDR3: TGTGCCAGCAGTGGGACAGGTCATAATCAGCCCCAGCATTTT.

This clonotype came up many times. The chain uses TRBV7-2 and TRBJ2-5; 10 bases align to TRBD2. Trimming removed 6 bases from V and 7 bases from J; junction bases left unmatched: 8. CDR3 length equals 14 residues. The germline V gene has CDR1 SGHTA and CDR2 FQGNSA. CDR3 sequence reads: CASSSGLAERTQYF. Written as DNA, the CDR3 is TGTGCCAGCAGTTCCGGACTAGCGGAACGGACCCAGTACTTC. Complete variable domain (other parts from reference TRBV7-2 and TRBJ2-5): GAGVSQSPSNKVTEKGKDVELRCDPISGHTALYWYRQSLGQGLEFLIYFQGNSAPDKSGLPSDRFSAERTGGSVSTLTIQRTQQEDSAVYLCASSSGLAERTQYFGPGTRLLVL.

In this sample, this clonotype turned up many times. V usage is TRBV4-2 and J usage is TRBJ1-2; weak D call: TRBD1 (5 bases). The germline V and J ends were trimmed by 0 bases and 6 bases, with 14 bases remaining between them. Germline values: CDR1 LGHNA, CDR2 YNFKEQ. This CDR3 comprises 15 residues. CDR3 coding DNA: TGTGCCAGCAGCCAAGAACTGACAGCGATTGATGGCTACACCTTC. Encoded protein: CASSQELTAIDGYTF.

Points on this clonotype: This may be a read error, as it is one base from a much larger clone. In nucleotides, the CDR3 is TGCTGTGCTGCGGACAGGTACTACGAGCAGTACTTC. Translated, it gives CCAADRYYEQYF. This chain connects TRBV20-1 to TRBJ2-7, with 7 bases fitting TRBD1. CDR1 is DFQATT, CDR2 SNEGSKA, per germline (reference sequence). This CDR3 region has 12 residues.

The gene calls are TRBV20-1 and TRBJ2-3; D might be TRBD2 (5 bases). V was pared by 3 bases and J by 5 bases, with 9 bases between. CDR3 length: 12 amino acids. From germline, CDR1 is DFQATT and CDR2 SNEGSKA (reference sequence). In nucleotides, the CDR3 is TGCAGTGCTAGCCCCGGACTAGATACGCAGTATTTT. Amino acid sequence: CSASPGLDTQYF.

This clonotype was counted between two and nine times. The chain is built from TRBV5-1 and TRBJ1-1, with D perhaps TRBD1 (5 bases). Trimming shortened V by 4 bases and J by 4 bases, and 14 bases separated the two germline ends. Germline V gene data show CDR1 as SGHRS and CDR2 as YFSETQ. The CDR3 consists of 14 residues. The CDR3: CASSAGTGGTEAFF. The CDR3 DNA sequence: TGCGCCAGCAGCGCAGGTACGGGGGGCACTGAAGCTTTCTTT.

Of note for this clonotype: A much bigger clone sits one base away, suggesting this may be a read error. The chain has TRBV5-4 and TRBJ2-5, with a weak D call TRBD2 (5 bases). The CDR3 consists of 13 residues. Germline values: CDR1 SGHNT, CDR2 YYREEE (reference sequence). The CDR3 DNA reads as TGTGCCAGCAGCTTCGGAGAGGGAGAGACCCGGTACTTC. Protein sequence: CASSFGEGETRYF.

This clonotype has a count of ten or more. The CDR3 DNA is TGCGCCAGCAGCTTTACAAGCATGGGGACTGAAGCTTTCTTT. Protein sequence: CASSFTSMGTEAFF. The chain combines TRBV5-1 with TRBJ1-1, with D hard to call. Trimming removed 2 bases at V and 5 bases at J, with 13 bases between. Germline V lookup: CDR1 SGHRS, CDR2 YFSETQ. The CDR3 totals 14 residues.

This clonotype was counted a few times. The J gene is TRBJ2-3, the V gene TRBV28, with TRBD2 matching over 9 bases. There are 18 residues in the CDR3. Per the germline V gene, CDR1 is MDHEN and CDR2 is SYDVKM. The V and J ends lost 5 bases and 2 bases, in that order; junction bases with no gene match: 14. CDR3 residues: CASSARAIAGGTTDTQYF. The CDR3 DNA is TGTGCCAGCAGTGCCAGGGCGATCGCGGGAGGGACCACAGATACGCAGTATTTT.

Many counts were recorded for this clonotype. V is TRBV7-2 and J is TRBJ2-3; 8 bases agree with TRBD2. The CDR3 has 21 residues. Unmatched junction bases numbered 23, after V lost 2 bases and J lost 4 bases. The germline V gene has CDR1 SGHTA and CDR2 FQGNSA. CDR3 region: CASSLLFDGRGRGGGSDTQYF. In nucleotides, the CDR3 is TGTGCCAGCAGCTTACTGTTTGATGGTCGCGGTCGGGGGGGCGGTTCAGATACGCAGTATTTT.

This clonotype was counted at least ten times. The chain employs TRBV29-1 and TRBJ2-3; D perhaps matches TRBD1 (6 bases). The germline V gene has CDR1 SQVTM and CDR2 ANQGSEA. The CDR3 contains 13 residues. Trimming stripped 6 bases from V and 4 bases from J, with 14 bases between. The CDR3 here is CSVEQGSADTQYF. In nucleotides, the CDR3 is TGCAGCGTGGAGCAGGGGTCGGCAGATACGCAGTATTTT.

This clonotype is medium-sized. The genes are TRBV3-1 and TRBJ2-5, with 7 positions matching TRBD2. The germline gives CDR1 LGHDT, CDR2 YNNKEL (reference sequence). Trimming took 4 bases from V and 2 from J; bases not matched to a gene: 4. The CDR3 spans 14 residues. As DNA, the CDR3 is TGTGCCAGCAGCCCAGGGAGGGCACAAGAGACCCAGTACTTC. Amino acids: CASSPGRAQETQYF.

The chain has TRBV6-5 and TRBJ2-7; D unclear. The CDR3 totals 14 residues. Per the germline V gene, CDR1 is MNHEY and CDR2 is SVGAGI. Trimming took 0 bases from V and 5 from J, leaving 11 bases between them. The CDR3 DNA reads as TGTGCCAGCAGTTACTCCCGGGCCCAGCACGAGCAGTACTTC. It yields the protein CASSYSRAQHEQYF.

A note on this clonotype: One end of the junction is discordant with germline, which a read error may explain. The V gene is TRBV7-7, the J gene TRBJ2-5; D not resolved. Germline CDR1 reads SSHAT; CDR2 reads FNYEAQ (reference sequence). The CDR3 is 15 amino acids. The CDR3 DNA is TGTGCTAGCAGCATCCGACCCGGCTCCCAAGAGACCCAGTACTTC. This sequence encodes CASSIRPGSQETQYF.

This clonotype has only a few counts. V gene TRBV29-1 combines with J gene TRBJ1-2; unclear D gene. Trimming took off 8 bases at V and 0 bases at J, with 16 bases between the two ends. This CDR3 comprises 14 residues. Germline lookup yields CDR1 SQVTM and CDR2 ANQGSEA. Written as DNA, the CDR3 is TGCAGCTTTATTGCAGGATCTACTAACTATGGCTACACCTTC. Its protein is CSFIAGSTNYGYTF.

This clonotype is labeled as large (0.1 to 1%). This chain links TRBV20-1 with TRBJ1-5; D may be TRBD1 (6 bases). This CDR3 has 11 amino acids. From germline, CDR1 is DFQATT and CDR2 SNEGSKA (reference sequence). V was trimmed by 2 bases and J by 11 bases, leaving 10 bases between them. The CDR3, as DNA: TGCAGTGCTAGAAGGGGGATGGCCCAGCATTTT. Protein: CSARRGMAQHF.

This clonotype was seen more than once but under ten times. The rearrangement uses TRBV13 and TRBJ1-2; D possibly corresponds to TRBD1 (6 bases). Germline V CDR1 and CDR2: PRHDT, FYEKMQ (reference sequence). V was trimmed by 5 bases and J by 1 base, leaving 23 bases between them. This CDR3 has 18 amino acids. The CDR3 sequence is CASSTRGPHLILNYGYTF. The DNA for the CDR3 is TGTGCCAGCAGCACCCGGGGGCCACACCTAATTCTTAACTATGGCTACACCTTC.

This clonotype ranks as medium-sized. The chain carries TRBV6-6 and TRBJ1-5, with 9 positions matching TRBD1. The CDR3 consists of 19 residues. Germline lookup yields CDR1 MNHNY and CDR2 SVGAGI (reference sequence). J was trimmed by 5 bases and V by 6 bases; bases with no gene match: 20. The CDR3 reads CASRQEGRTGAFLDQPQHF. The CDR3 bases are TGTGCCAGCAGGCAAGAGGGGAGGACAGGGGCCTTCCTCGATCAGCCCCAGCATTTT.

By share, this clonotype counts as medium-sized. J is TRBJ2-2 and V is TRBV11-2; D remains ambiguous. The CDR3 loop spans 14 amino acids. V was pared by 0 bases and J by 5 bases, with 7 bases between. CDR1 is SGHAT, CDR2 FQNNGV, per germline. The CDR3 is CASSLDRRTGELFF. CDR3 nucleotides: TGTGCCAGCAGCTTAGATAGACGAACCGGGGAGCTGTTTTTT.